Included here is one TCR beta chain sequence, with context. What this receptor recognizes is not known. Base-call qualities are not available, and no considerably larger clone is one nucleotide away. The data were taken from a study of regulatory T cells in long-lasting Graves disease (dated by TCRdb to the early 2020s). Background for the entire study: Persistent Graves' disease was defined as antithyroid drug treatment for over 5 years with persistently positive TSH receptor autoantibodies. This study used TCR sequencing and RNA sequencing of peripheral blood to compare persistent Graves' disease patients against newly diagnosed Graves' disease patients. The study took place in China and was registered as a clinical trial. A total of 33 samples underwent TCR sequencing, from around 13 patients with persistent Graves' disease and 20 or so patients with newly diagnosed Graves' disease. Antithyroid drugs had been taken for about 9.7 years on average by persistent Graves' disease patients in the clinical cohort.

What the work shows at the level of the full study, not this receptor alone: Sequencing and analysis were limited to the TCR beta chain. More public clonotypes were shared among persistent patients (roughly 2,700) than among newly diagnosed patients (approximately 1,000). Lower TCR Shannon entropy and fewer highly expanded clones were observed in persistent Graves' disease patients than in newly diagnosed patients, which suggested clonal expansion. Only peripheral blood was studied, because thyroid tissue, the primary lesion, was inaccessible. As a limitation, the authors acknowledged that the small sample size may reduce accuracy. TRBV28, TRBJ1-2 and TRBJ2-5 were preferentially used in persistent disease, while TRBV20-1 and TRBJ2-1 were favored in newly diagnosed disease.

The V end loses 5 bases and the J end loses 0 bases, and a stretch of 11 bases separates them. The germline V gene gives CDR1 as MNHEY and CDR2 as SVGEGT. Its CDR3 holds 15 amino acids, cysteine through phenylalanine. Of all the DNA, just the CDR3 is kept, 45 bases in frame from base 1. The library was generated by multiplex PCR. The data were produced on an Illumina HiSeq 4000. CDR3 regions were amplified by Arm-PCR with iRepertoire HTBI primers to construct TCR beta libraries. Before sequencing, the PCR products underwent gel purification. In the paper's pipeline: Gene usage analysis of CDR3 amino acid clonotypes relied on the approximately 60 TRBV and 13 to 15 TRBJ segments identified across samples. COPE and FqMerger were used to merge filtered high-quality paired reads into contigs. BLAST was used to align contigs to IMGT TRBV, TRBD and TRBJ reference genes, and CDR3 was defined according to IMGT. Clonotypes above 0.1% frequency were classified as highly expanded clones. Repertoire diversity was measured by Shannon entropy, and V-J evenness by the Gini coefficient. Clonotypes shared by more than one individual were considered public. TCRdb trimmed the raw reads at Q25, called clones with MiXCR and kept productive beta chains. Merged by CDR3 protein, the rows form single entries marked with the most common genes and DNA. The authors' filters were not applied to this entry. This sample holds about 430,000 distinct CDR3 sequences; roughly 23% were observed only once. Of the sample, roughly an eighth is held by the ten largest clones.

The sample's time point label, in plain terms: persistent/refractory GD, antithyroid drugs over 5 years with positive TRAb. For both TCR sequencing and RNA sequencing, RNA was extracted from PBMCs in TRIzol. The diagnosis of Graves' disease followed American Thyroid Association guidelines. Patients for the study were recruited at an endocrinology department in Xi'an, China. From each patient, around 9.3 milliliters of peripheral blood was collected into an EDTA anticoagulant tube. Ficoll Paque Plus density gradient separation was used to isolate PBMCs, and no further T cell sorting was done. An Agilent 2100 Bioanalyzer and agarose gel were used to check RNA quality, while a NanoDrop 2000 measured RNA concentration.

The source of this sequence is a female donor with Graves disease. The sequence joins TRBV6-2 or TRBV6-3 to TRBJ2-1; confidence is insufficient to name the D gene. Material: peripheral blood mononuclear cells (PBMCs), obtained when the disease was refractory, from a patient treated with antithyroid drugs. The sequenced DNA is TGTGCCAGCAGTAGGCTCCCGAGCTCCTACAATGAGCAGTTCTTC. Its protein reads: CASSRLPSSYNEQFF.